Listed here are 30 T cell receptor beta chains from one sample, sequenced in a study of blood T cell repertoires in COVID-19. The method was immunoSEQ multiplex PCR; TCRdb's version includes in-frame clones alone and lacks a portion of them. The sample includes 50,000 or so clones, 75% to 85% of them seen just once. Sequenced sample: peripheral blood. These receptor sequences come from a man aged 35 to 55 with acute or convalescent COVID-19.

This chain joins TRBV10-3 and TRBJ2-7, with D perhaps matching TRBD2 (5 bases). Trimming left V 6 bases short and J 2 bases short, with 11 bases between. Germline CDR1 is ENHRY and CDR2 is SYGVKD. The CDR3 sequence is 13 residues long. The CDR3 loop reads CAISRGDPYEQYF. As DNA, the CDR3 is TGTGCCATCAGCCGGGGAGACCCCTACGAGCAGTACTTC.

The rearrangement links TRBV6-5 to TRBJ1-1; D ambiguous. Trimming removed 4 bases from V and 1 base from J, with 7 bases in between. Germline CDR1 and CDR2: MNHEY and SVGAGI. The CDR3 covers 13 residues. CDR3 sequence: CASSFGGNTEAFF. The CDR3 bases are TGTGCCAGCAGTTTCGGAGGGAACACTGAAGCTTTCTTT.

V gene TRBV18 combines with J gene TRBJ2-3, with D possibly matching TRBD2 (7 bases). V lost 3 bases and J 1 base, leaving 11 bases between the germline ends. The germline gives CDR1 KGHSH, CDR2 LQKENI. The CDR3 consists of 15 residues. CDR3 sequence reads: CASSPGGPGTDTQYF. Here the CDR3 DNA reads TGTGCCAGCTCACCCGGGGGGCCGGGCACAGATACGCAGTATTTT.

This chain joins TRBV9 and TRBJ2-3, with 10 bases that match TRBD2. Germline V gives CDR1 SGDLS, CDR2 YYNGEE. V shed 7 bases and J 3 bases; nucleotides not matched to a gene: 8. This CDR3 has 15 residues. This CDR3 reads CASGERGGLTDTQYF. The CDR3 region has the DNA TGTGCCAGCGGGGAGCGGGGGGGCCTAACAGATACGCAGTATTTT.

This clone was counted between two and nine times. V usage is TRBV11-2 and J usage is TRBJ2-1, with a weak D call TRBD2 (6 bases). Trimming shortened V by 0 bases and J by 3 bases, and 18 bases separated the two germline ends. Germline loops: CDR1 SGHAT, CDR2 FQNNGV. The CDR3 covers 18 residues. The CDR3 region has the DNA TGTGCCAGCAGCTTAGAGACCCCAGGGCTAGCGCGCTACAATGAGCAGTTCTTC. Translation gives CASSLETPGLARYNEQFF.

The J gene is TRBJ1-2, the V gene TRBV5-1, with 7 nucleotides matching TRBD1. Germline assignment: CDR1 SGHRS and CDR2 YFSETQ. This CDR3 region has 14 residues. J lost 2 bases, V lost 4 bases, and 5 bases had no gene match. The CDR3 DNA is TGCGCCAGCAGCAAGGACAGGTCCAACTATGGCTACACCTTC. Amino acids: CASSKDRSNYGYTF.

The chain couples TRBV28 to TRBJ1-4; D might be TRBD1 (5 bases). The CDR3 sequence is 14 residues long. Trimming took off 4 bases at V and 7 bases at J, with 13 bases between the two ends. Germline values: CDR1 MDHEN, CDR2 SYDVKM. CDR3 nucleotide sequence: TGTGCCAGCAGTTGGAAGGCCACAGGTGAAAAACTGTTTTTT. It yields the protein CASSWKATGEKLFF.

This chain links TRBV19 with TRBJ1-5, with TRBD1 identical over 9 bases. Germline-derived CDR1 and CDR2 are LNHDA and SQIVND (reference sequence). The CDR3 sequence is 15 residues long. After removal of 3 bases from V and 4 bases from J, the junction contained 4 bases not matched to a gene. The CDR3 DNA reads TGTGCCAGTAGTATCGGGACAGGGTGGAATCAGCCCCAGCATTTT. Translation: CASSIGTGWNQPQHF.

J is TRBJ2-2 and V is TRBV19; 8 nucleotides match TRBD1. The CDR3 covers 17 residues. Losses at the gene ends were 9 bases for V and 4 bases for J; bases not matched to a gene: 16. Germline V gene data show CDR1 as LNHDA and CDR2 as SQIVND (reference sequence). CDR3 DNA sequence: TGTGCCAGCCAAGAATCCCGGACAGGGTTAGGCACCGGGGAGCTGTTTTTT. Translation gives CASQESRTGLGTGELFF.

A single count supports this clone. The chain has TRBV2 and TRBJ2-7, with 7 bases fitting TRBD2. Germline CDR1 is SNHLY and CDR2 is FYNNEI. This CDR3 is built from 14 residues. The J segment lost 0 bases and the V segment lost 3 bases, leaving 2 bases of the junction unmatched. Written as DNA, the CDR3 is TGTGCCAGCAGTGAGGGGGGGTCCTCCTACGAGCAGTACTTC. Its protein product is CASSEGGSSYEQYF.

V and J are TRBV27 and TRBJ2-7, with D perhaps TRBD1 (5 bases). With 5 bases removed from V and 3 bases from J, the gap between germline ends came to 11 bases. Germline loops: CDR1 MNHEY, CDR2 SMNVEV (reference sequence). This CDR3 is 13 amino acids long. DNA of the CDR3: TGTGCCAGCAGTAGCAGGGTCAGCTACGAGCAGTACTTC. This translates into CASSSRVSYEQYF.

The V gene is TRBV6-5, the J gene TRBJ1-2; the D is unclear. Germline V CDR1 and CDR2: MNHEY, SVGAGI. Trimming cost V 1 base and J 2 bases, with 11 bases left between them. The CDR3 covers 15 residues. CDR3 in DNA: TGTGCCAGCAGTTACTTCGGAGGGATAAACTATGGCTACACCTTC. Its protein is CASSYFGGINYGYTF.

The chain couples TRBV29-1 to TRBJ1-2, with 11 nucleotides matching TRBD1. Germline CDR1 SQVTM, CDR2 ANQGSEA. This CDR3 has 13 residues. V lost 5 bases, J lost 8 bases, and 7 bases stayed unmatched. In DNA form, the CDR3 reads TGCAGCGTTTTCGGACAGGGGGCGCGAGGCTACACCTTC. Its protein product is CSVFGQGARGYTF.

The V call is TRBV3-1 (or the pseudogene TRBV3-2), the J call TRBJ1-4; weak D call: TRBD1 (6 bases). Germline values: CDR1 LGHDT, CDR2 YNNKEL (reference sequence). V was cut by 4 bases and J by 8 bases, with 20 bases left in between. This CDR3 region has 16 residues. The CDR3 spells CASSRFSRQADEKLFF. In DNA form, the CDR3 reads TGTGCCAGCAGCCGTTTTTCCCGACAGGCAGACGAAAAACTGTTTTTT.

The CDR3 region is CASSQGGGANYGYTF. Here the CDR3 DNA reads TGTGCCAGCAGCCAAGGAGGGGGAGCGAACTATGGCTACACCTTC. The genes are TRBV3-1 (or the pseudogene TRBV3-2) and TRBJ1-2, with D perhaps matching TRBD1 (6 bases). The CDR3 loop spans 15 amino acids. The germline CDR1 and CDR2 sequences are LGHDT and YNNKEL (reference sequence). V lost 1 base and J 2 bases, leaving 11 bases between the germline ends.

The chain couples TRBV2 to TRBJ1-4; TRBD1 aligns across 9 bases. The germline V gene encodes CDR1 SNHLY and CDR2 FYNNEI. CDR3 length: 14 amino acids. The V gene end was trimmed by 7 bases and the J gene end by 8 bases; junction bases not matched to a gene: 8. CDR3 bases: TGTGCCAGCAAACCCGGGACAGGGTACGAAAAACTGTTTTTT. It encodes CASKPGTGYEKLFF.

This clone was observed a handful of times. The CDR3 DNA reads TGTGCCAGCAGCTTAATCCGGTCCAATCAGCCCCAGCATTTT. Translated: CASSLIRSNQPQHF. V usage is TRBV7-2 and J usage is TRBJ1-5; D is ambiguous. The germline V and J ends were trimmed by 2 bases and 3 bases, with 8 bases remaining between them. The length of the CDR3 is 14 residues. Per the germline V gene, CDR1 is SGHTA and CDR2 is FQGNSA.

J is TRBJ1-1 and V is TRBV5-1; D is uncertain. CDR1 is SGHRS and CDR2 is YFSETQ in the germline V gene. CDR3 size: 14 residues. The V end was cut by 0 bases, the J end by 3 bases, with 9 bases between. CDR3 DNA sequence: TGCGCCAGCAGCTTGGAATCGCAGGACACTGAAGCTTTCTTT. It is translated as CASSLESQDTEAFF.

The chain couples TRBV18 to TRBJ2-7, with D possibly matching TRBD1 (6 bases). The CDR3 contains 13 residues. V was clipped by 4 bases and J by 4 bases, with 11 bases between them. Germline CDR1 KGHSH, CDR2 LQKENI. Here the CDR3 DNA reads TGTGCCAGCTCACTGGACAGCCAGTACGAGCAGTACTTC. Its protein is CASSLDSQYEQYF.

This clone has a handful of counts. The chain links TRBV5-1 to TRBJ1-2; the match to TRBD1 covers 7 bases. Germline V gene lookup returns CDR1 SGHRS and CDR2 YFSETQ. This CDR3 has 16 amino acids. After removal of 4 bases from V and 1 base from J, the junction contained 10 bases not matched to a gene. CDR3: CASSRSGTEHNYGYTF. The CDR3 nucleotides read TGCGCCAGCAGCAGGTCCGGGACAGAGCATAACTATGGCTACACCTTC.

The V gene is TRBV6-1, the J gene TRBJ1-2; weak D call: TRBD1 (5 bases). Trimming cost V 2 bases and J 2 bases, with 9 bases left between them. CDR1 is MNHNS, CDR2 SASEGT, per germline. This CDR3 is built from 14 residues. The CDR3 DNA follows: TGTGCCAGCAGTGAACAGGGAACAAACTATGGCTACACCTTC. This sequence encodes CASSEQGTNYGYTF.

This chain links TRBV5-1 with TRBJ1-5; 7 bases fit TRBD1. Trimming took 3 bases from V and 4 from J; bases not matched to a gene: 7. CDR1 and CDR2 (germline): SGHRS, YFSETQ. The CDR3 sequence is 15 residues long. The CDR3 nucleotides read TGCGCCAGCAGCTCCGGCACACAGGGGAATCAGCCCCAGCATTTT. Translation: CASSSGTQGNQPQHF.

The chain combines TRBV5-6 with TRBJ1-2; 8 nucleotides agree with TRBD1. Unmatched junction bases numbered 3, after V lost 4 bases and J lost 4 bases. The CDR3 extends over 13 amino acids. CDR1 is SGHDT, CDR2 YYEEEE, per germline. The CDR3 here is CASSADRGYGYTF. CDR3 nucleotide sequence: TGTGCCAGCAGCGCCGACAGGGGCTATGGCTACACCTTC. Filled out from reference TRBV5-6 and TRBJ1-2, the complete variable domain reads DAGVTQSPTHLIKTRGQQVTLRCSPKSGHDTVSWYQQALGQGPQFIFQYYEEEERQRGNFPDRFSGHQFPNYSSELNVNALLLGDSALYLCASSADRGYGYTFGSGTRLTVV.

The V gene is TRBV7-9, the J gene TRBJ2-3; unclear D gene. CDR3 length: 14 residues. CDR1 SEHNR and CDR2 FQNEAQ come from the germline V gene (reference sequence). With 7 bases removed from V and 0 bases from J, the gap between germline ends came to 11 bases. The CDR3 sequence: CASILTSSTDTQYF. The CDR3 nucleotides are TGTGCCAGCATCCTAACGTCTAGCACAGATACGCAGTATTTT.

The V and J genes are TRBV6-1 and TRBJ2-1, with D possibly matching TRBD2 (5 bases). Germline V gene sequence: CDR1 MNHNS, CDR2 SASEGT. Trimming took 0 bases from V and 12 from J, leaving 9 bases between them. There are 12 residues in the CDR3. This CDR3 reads CASSEAGSTQFF. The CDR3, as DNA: TGTGCCAGCAGTGAAGCAGGGAGCACGCAGTTCTTC.

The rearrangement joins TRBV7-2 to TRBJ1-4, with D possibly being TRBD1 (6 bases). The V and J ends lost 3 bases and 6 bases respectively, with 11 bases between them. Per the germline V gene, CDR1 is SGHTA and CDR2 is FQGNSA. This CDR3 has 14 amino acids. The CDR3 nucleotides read TGTGCCAGCAGCTTTGGGACATCCGATGAAAAACTGTTTTTT. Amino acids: CASSFGTSDEKLFF.

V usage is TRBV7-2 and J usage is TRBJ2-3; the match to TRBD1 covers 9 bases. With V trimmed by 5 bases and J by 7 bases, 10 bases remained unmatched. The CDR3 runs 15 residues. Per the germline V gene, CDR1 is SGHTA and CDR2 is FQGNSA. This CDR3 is CASSLGQGGTNTQYF. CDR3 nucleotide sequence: TGTGCCAGCAGCCTGGGACAGGGTGGAACAAATACGCAGTATTTT. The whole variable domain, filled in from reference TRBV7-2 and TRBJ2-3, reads GAGVSQSPSNKVTEKGKDVELRCDPISGHTALYWYRQSLGQGLEFLIYFQGNSAPDKSGLPSDRFSAERTGGSVSTLTIQRTQQEDSAVYLCASSLGQGGTNTQYFGPGTRLTVL.

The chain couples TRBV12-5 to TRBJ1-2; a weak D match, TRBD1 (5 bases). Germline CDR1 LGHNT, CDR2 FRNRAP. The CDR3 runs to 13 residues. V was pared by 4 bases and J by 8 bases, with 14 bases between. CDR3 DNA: TGTGCTAGTGGTTCACCCCCAGGGTACGGCTACACCTTC. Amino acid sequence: CASGSPPGYGYTF.

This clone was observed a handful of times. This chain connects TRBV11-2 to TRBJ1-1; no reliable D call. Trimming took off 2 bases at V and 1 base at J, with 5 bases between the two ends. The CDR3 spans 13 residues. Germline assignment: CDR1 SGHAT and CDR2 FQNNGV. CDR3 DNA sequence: TGTGCCAGCAGCTTAAAAGCGAACACTGAAGCTTTCTTT. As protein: CASSLKANTEAFF.

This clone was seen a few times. The CDR3, as DNA: TGTGCCAGCAGCCCAGATCCGGGACTTGCGAACACCGGGGAGCTGTTTTTT. Translating gives CASSPDPGLANTGELFF. This chain links TRBV7-8 with TRBJ2-2; D is possibly TRBD2 (6 bases). Germline V gives CDR1 SGHVS, CDR2 FQNEAQ. Trimming took off 5 bases at V and 0 bases at J, with 16 bases between the two ends. This CDR3 is built from 17 residues.